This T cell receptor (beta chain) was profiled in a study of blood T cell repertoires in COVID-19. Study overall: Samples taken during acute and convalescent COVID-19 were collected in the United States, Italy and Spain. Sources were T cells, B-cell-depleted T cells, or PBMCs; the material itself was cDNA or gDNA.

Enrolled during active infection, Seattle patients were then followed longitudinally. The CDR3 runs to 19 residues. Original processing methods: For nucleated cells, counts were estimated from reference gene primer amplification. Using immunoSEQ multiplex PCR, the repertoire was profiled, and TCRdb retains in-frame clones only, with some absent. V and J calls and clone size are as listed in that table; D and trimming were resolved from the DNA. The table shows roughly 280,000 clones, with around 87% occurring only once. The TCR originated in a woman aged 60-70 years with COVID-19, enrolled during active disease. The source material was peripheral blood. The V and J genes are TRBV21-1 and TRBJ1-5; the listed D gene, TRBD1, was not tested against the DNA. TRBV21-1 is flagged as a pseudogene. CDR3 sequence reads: CASSFRGQGPCYSNQPQHF. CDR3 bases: TGTGCCAGCAGCTTCAGGGGGCAGGGCCCTTGCTATAGCAATCAGCCCCAGCATTTT.